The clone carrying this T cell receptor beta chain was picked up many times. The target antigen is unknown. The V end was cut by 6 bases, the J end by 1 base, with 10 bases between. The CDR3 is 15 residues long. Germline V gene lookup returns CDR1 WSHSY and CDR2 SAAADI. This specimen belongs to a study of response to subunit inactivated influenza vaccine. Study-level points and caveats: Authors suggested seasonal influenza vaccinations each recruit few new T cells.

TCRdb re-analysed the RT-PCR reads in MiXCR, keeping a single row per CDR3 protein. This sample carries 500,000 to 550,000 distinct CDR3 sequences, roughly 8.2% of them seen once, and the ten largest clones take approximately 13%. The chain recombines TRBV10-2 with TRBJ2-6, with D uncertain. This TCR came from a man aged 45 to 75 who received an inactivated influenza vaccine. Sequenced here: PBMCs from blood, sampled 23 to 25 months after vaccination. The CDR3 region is CASSLPQSGANVLTF. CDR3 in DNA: TGCGCCAGCAGCCTCCCGCAGTCTGGGGCCAACGTCCTGACTTTC.